The 28 T cell receptor beta chains reported below all come from one sample, sequenced in a study of T cell repertoires in cytomegalovirus infection. From the reads, TCRdb called clonotypes with MiXCR, one entry per CDR3 protein. Of 250,000 to 300,000 distinct CDR3 sequences detected, approximately 10% appear once; the ten largest clones hold more than 12%. Sequencing used PBMCs. The origin of the receptors is a human donor in good health (CMV status not recorded). Some clones in this sample may be carry-over from other donors' samples.

In this sample, this clonotype turned up many times. This sequence joins TRBV7-2 and TRBJ2-1; D not resolved. Germline V lookup: CDR1 SGHTA, CDR2 FQGNSA. This CDR3 is 15 amino acids long. Trimming took 6 bases from V and 0 from J, leaving 12 bases between them. The CDR3 spells CASSTLGNSYNEQFF. The CDR3 bases are TGTGCCAGCAGTACCCTTGGGAACTCCTACAATGAGCAGTTCTTC.

This clonotype was recorded at least ten times. V and J are TRBV12-5 and TRBJ1-6, with D tentatively TRBD1 (6 bases). V was clipped by 6 bases and J by 6 bases, with 18 bases between them. The CDR3 runs to 16 residues. Germline CDR1 reads LGHNT; CDR2 reads FRNRAP. The CDR3 is CASGPDTGLGNSPLHF. As DNA, the CDR3 is TGTGCTAGTGGCCCCGACACAGGGCTAGGTAATTCACCCCTCCACTTT.

The table lists this clonotype with many counts. The chain is built from TRBV29-1 and TRBJ2-1; D is unresolved. This CDR3 spans 11 amino acids. The V end lost 5 bases, the J end lost 8 bases, and 10 bases lay between the germline ends. Germline CDR1 and CDR2: SQVTM and ANQGSEA. The CDR3 sequence is CSVSPMDEQFF. The CDR3 DNA reads TGCAGCGTTAGCCCCATGGATGAGCAGTTCTTC.

The chain is built from TRBV28 and TRBJ1-1; D not resolved. From germline, CDR1 is MDHEN and CDR2 SYDVKM. The V end lost 8 bases, the J end lost 3 bases, and 7 bases lay between the germline ends. This CDR3 is 11 amino acids long. The CDR3 bases are TGTGCCAGCGGGCGGTACACTGAAGCTTTCTTT. It codes for CASGRYTEAFF.

This clonotype was counted ten times or more. The J gene is TRBJ2-5, the V gene TRBV7-9; a weak D match, TRBD2 (6 bases). V lost 4 bases and J lost 5, with 8 bases in between. This CDR3 spans 12 amino acids. From germline, CDR1 is SEHNR and CDR2 FQNEAQ (reference sequence). Written as DNA, the CDR3 is TGTGCCAGCAGCTATGGGAGGGAGACCCAGTACTTC. Its protein product is CASSYGRETQYF. Filled out from reference TRBV7-9 and TRBJ2-5, the complete variable domain reads DTGVSQNPRHKITKRGQNVTFRCDPISEHNRLYWYRQTLGQGPEFLTYFQNEAQLEKSRLLSDRFSAERPKGSFSTLEIQRTEQGDSAMYLCASSYGRETQYFGPGTRLLVL.

This clonotype was recorded a few times. The chain couples TRBV29-1 to TRBJ1-1; 9 nucleotides match TRBD1. CDR3 length equals 18 residues. After removal of 6 bases from V and 4 bases from J, the junction contained 21 bases not matched to a gene. CDR1 and CDR2 (germline): SQVTM, ANQGSEA. CDR3 in amino acids: CSVEPRRSGQGWVTEAFF. CDR3 nucleotide sequence: TGCAGCGTCGAGCCACGAAGGTCGGGACAGGGCTGGGTCACTGAAGCTTTCTTT.

In this sample, this clonotype turned up a few times. The genes are TRBV28 and TRBJ1-3; TRBD1 aligns across 7 bases. The V gene end was trimmed by 5 bases and the J gene end by 4 bases; junction bases not matched to a gene: 14. The CDR3 runs 17 residues. CDR1 MDHEN and CDR2 SYDVKM come from the germline V gene. Here the CDR3 reads CASSTLRQGSGGNTIYF. The CDR3 region has the DNA TGTGCCAGCAGTACACTACGACAGGGATCGGGGGGAAACACCATATATTTT. Complete variable domain (other parts from reference TRBV28 and TRBJ1-3): DVKVTQSSRYLVKRTGEKVFLECVQDMDHENMFWYRQDPGLGLRLIYFSYDVKMKEKGDIPEGYSVSREKKERFSLILESASTNQTSMYLCASSTLRQGSGGNTIYFGEGSWLTVV.

This clonotype was seen many times. The chain carries TRBV7-2 and TRBJ2-7, with 10 bases aligning to TRBD2. The CDR3 is 16 amino acids. Germline-derived CDR1 and CDR2 are SGHTA and FQGNSA. The V and J ends lost 4 bases and 5 bases, in that order; junction bases with no gene match: 11. Here the CDR3 reads CASSYQAGGPRNEQYF. The CDR3 coding sequence is TGTGCCAGCAGCTATCAAGCGGGAGGGCCAAGGAACGAGCAGTACTTC. Together with reference TRBV7-2 and TRBJ2-7, the CDR3 gives the full variable domain: GAGVSQSPSNKVTEKGKDVELRCDPISGHTALYWYRQSLGQGLEFLIYFQGNSAPDKSGLPSDRFSAERTGGSVSTLTIQRTQQEDSAVYLCASSYQAGGPRNEQYFGPGTRLTVT.

This clonotype has at least ten counts. The V call is TRBV7-6, the J call TRBJ1-4, with no clear D. The CDR3 spans 14 residues. Germline V gene lookup returns CDR1 SGHVS and CDR2 FNYEAQ. The V end lost 1 base, the J end lost 7 bases, and 10 bases lay between the germline ends. CDR3 nucleotide sequence: TGTGCCAGCAGCTTAGAAGGTGCGGGTGAAAAACTGTTTTTT. Its protein is CASSLEGAGEKLFF.

The V call is TRBV2, the J call TRBJ2-7; D may be TRBD1 (5 bases). Trimming removed 10 bases at V and 2 bases at J, with 18 bases between. This CDR3 comprises 14 residues. The V gene's germline CDR1 is SNHLY and CDR2 FYNNEI. CDR3 loop: CATQTGNRPYEQYF. The CDR3 nucleotides read TGTGCCACCCAAACGGGCAACAGGCCCTACGAGCAGTACTTC.

This clonotype came up many times. V usage is TRBV6-5 and J usage is TRBJ1-1; D call uncertain. Trimming left V 0 bases short and J 0 bases short, with 11 bases between. The CDR3 is 16 residues long. CDR1 MNHEY and CDR2 SVGAGI come from the germline V gene. The CDR3 nucleotides are TGTGCCAGCAGTTACTCAGGACCCCACATGAACACTGAAGCTTTCTTT. Amino acid sequence: CASSYSGPHMNTEAFF.

The rearrangement uses TRBV2 and TRBJ2-5; TRBD2 agrees at 7 bases. V shed 7 bases and J 0 bases; nucleotides not matched to a gene: 2. The CDR3 runs 13 residues. Germline V gene data show CDR1 as SNHLY and CDR2 as FYNNEI. CDR3 loop: CASTRGDQETQYF. The DNA of the CDR3 is TGTGCCAGCACCCGGGGGGACCAAGAGACCCAGTACTTC. The full variable domain, with the rest looked up from reference TRBV2 and TRBJ2-5, is EPEVTQTPSHQVTQMGQEVILRCVPISNHLYFYWYRQILGQKVEFLVSFYNNEISEKSEIFDDQFSVERPDGSNFTLKIRSTKLEDSAMYFCASTRGDQETQYFGPGTRLLVL.

This clonotype was detected many times. This chain joins TRBV7-8 and TRBJ2-7; 7 bases agree with TRBD2. V was pared by 3 bases and J by 5 bases, with 7 bases of the junction left unmatched. This CDR3 region has 14 residues. Germline-derived CDR1 and CDR2 are SGHVS and FQNEAQ. In DNA form, the CDR3 reads TGTGCCAGCAGCTTCGCGGGAGCACGTGACGAGCAGTACTTC. Translating it yields CASSFAGARDEQYF.

V gene TRBV7-9 combines with J gene TRBJ2-3; D perhaps matches TRBD2 (6 bases). Germline V CDR1 and CDR2: SEHNR, FQNEAQ (reference sequence). Trimming cost V 5 bases and J 6 bases, with 12 bases left between them. The CDR3 is 13 residues long. Written as DNA, the CDR3 is TGTGCCAGCAGCCCTAATCGGGGGGATACGCAGTATTTT. As protein: CASSPNRGDTQYF.

Ten or more counts support this clonotype. This chain links TRBV10-3 with TRBJ2-3, with TRBD2 as a possible D gene (6 bases). Trimming cost V 3 bases and J 0 bases, with 10 bases left between them. Germline CDR1 ENHRY, CDR2 SYGVKD. This CDR3 contains 15 residues. This chain's CDR3 is CAISEISGSTDTQYF. The CDR3 region has the DNA TGTGCCATCAGTGAAATTAGCGGAAGCACAGATACGCAGTATTTT.

This clonotype was counted at least ten times. V and J are TRBV7-2 and TRBJ1-5; weak D call: TRBD1 (6 bases). The CDR3 runs to 15 residues. Trimming stripped 2 bases from V and 2 bases from J, with 10 bases between. Germline values: CDR1 SGHTA, CDR2 FQGNSA. The CDR3 DNA reads TGTGCCAGCAGCTTACCGGGGGCTGGCAATCAGCCCCAGCATTTT. It specifies CASSLPGAGNQPQHF.

This sequence joins TRBV7-2 and TRBJ2-5; TRBD2 matches at 10 bases. The CDR3 length is 16 residues. Per the germline V gene, CDR1 is SGHTA and CDR2 is FQGNSA. Trimming removed 1 base from V and 1 base from J; junction bases left unmatched: 3. The CDR3 DNA is TGTGCCAGCAGCTTAGTAGCGGGGGGCTCCCAAGAGACCCAGTACTTC. This translates into CASSLVAGGSQETQYF.

Ten or more counts support this clonotype. The CDR3 region is CASKTSGTTDTQYF. The CDR3 DNA is TGTGCCAGCAAGACTAGCGGGACCACAGATACGCAGTATTTT. The V gene is TRBV2, the J gene TRBJ2-3, with 11 positions matching TRBD2. CDR3 length: 14 residues. Germline lookup yields CDR1 SNHLY and CDR2 FYNNEI. Germline trimming cut 7 bases from V and 2 bases from J; bases unmatched to any gene: 2. Based on the CDR3 plus reference TRBV2 and TRBJ2-3, the full variable domain is EPEVTQTPSHQVTQMGQEVILRCVPISNHLYFYWYRQILGQKVEFLVSFYNNEISEKSEIFDDQFSVERPDGSNFTLKIRSTKLEDSAMYFCASKTSGTTDTQYFGPGTRLTVL.

This clonotype was picked up many times. The V and J genes are TRBV12-3 or TRBV12-4 and TRBJ2-3; 10 nucleotides agree with TRBD1. The CDR3 loop spans 14 amino acids. Unmatched junction bases numbered 4, after V lost 5 bases and J lost 5 bases. The CDR3 is CASSVGQGKDTQYF. Written as DNA, the CDR3 is TGTGCCAGCAGTGTGGGACAGGGGAAAGATACGCAGTATTTT.

The chain employs TRBV11-2 and TRBJ1-1; D may be TRBD1 (5 bases). Trimming took 1 base from V and 7 from J, leaving 19 bases between them. The CDR3 contains 16 residues. CDR1 is SGHAT, CDR2 FQNNGV, per germline. CDR3 amino acids: CASSLGRQRRGVEAFF. CDR3 in DNA: TGTGCCAGCAGCTTAGGAAGACAGCGTCGTGGGGTTGAAGCTTTCTTT. Based on the CDR3 plus reference TRBV11-2 and TRBJ1-1, the full variable domain is EAGVAQSPRYKIIEKRQSVAFWCNPISGHATLYWYQQILGQGPKLLIQFQNNGVVDDSQLPKDRFSAERLKGVDSTLKIQPAKLEDSAVYLCASSLGRQRRGVEAFFGQGTRLTVV.

This clonotype was detected a few times. The chain combines TRBV10-3 with TRBJ2-3, with D hard to call. Per germline, CDR1 ENHRY and CDR2 SYGVKD. This CDR3 is 12 amino acids long. V was trimmed by 6 bases and J by 5 bases, leaving 9 bases between them. CDR3 nucleotides: TGTGCCATCAGCGAGCAGTTAGATACGCAGTATTTT. This sequence encodes CAISEQLDTQYF.

The chain combines TRBV19 with TRBJ1-5; the D gene is possibly TRBD1 (5 bases). Germline assignment: CDR1 LNHDA and CDR2 SQIVND (reference sequence). This CDR3 spans 14 amino acids. With 5 bases removed from V and 3 bases from J, the gap between germline ends came to 11 bases. CDR3 sequence reads: CASSPPGLNQPQHF. For the CDR3, the DNA is TGTGCCAGTAGTCCTCCGGGACTCAATCAGCCCCAGCATTTT.

Comment on this clonotype: With a much larger clone just one base away, this may be a read error. The chain recombines TRBV19 with TRBJ1-5; D remains unclear. The CDR3 is 14 residues long. The ends were cut back, 2 bases at V and 0 bases at J, with 5 bases in the middle. In germline, CDR1 is LNHDA, CDR2 SQIVND (reference sequence). CDR3 loop: CASSIRDSNQPQHF. CDR3 DNA sequence: TGTGCCAGTAGTATAAGGGATAGCAATCAGCCCCAGCATTTT.

The sample holds a few counts of this clonotype. The rearrangement links TRBV6-2 or TRBV6-3 to TRBJ2-2; D unclear. The CDR3 is 18 residues long. Trimming took 0 bases from V and 0 from J, leaving 14 bases between them. The germline V gene has CDR1 MNHEY and CDR2 SVGEGT. CDR3 sequence (DNA): TGTGCCAGCAGTTACTCGATCCGACCAGGCGCGAACACCGGGGAGCTGTTTTTT. Its translation is CASSYSIRPGANTGELFF.

The chain links TRBV20-1 to TRBJ1-1; D gene ambiguous. Germline V gene sequence: CDR1 DFQATT, CDR2 SNEGSKA (reference sequence). The CDR3 runs to 11 residues. The V end lost 5 bases, the J end lost 5 bases, and 9 bases lay between the germline ends. DNA for the CDR3: TGCAGTGCTGGAACGGGAACTGAAGCTTTCTTT. Translated, it gives CSAGTGTEAFF.

This clonotype was detected ten times or more. The chain carries TRBV7-6 and TRBJ2-7, with D tentatively TRBD2 (7 bases). The V gene lost 5 bases and the J gene lost 5 bases, with 13 bases spanning the gap. CDR1 is SGHVS and CDR2 is FNYEAQ in the germline V gene. This CDR3 has 13 amino acids. The CDR3 loop reads CASSLGGGDEQYF. The CDR3 bases are TGTGCCAGCAGCCTCGGAGGGGGGGACGAGCAGTACTTC. Together with reference TRBV7-6 and TRBJ2-7, the CDR3 gives the full variable domain: GAGVSQSPRYKVTKRGQDVALRCDPISGHVSLYWYRQALGQGPEFLTYFNYEAQQDKSGLPNDRFSAERPEGSISTLTIQRTEQRDSAMYRCASSLGGGDEQYFGPGTRLTVT.

This clonotype was seen repeatedly, ten times or more. CDR3 bases: TGTGCCAGCAGCCCCGGCGGCAGTAGCAATCAGCCCCAGCATTTT. Translated, it gives CASSPGGSSNQPQHF. The J gene is TRBJ1-5, the V gene TRBV7-2, with no clear D. This CDR3 has 15 residues. The germline V gene encodes CDR1 SGHTA and CDR2 FQGNSA. V lost 5 bases to trimming and J lost 0 bases, with 11 bases between them.

This chain uses TRBV18 with TRBJ1-5, with unresolved D. Trimming took 3 bases from V and 5 from J, leaving 5 bases between them. Germline loops: CDR1 KGHSH, CDR2 LQKENI. The CDR3 sequence is 12 residues long. CDR3 in DNA: TGTGCCAGCTCACCTTACGATCAGCCCCAGCATTTT. Its protein is CASSPYDQPQHF.